This passage covers 20 T cell receptor beta chains from one sample sequenced in a study of shared clonotypes between healthy human individuals. Data came from immunoSEQ multiplex PCR; TCRdb stores just in-frame clones and leaves some out. This sample has 1.6 million or so clones, with around 97% found just once. Sequencing was performed on naive CD4+ T cells sorted from blood. Subset of the sample: CD45RA+ positively selected. The receptors stem from a man aged 30-40 years in good health.

V is TRBV10-1 and J is TRBJ2-1; 9 positions agree with TRBD1. Germline trimming cut 5 bases from V and 6 bases from J; bases unmatched to any gene: 2. Germline loops: CDR1 WNHNN, CDR2 SYGVQD (reference sequence). This CDR3 comprises 13 residues. The CDR3 coding sequence is TGCGCCAGCAGTCGGGACAGGGTCAATGAGCAGTTCTTC. Residues: CASSRDRVNEQFF.

The J gene is TRBJ1-2, the V gene TRBV12-2. TRBV12-2 is labeled a pseudogene. The CDR3 contains 14 residues. CDR3 sequence (DNA): TGTGCAAGTCGCCCTCCCGGGACCTACTATGGCTACACCTTC. It yields the protein CASRPPGTYYGYTF.

The rearrangement joins TRBV7-2 to TRBJ1-2; 9 nucleotides agree with TRBD1. This CDR3 contains 16 residues. Trimming cost V 1 base and J 8 bases; bases outside gene matches: 11. CDR1 SGHTA and CDR2 FQGNSA come from the germline V gene. The CDR3 sequence: CASSLVGTGPSGGYTF. The CDR3 DNA is TGTGCCAGCAGCTTAGTGGGGACAGGGCCTTCGGGGGGCTACACCTTC.

This chain connects TRBV28 to TRBJ2-2; TRBD2 might be the D (6 bases). Trimming stripped 5 bases from V and 6 bases from J, with 16 bases between. Germline CDR1 and CDR2: MDHEN and SYDVKM. The length of the CDR3 is 15 residues. The CDR3 loop reads CASSTAGWGAGELFF. CDR3 DNA sequence: TGTGCCAGCAGTACAGCCGGTTGGGGGGCCGGGGAGCTGTTTTTT.

The rearrangement joins TRBV28 to TRBJ2-2; D may be TRBD2 (6 bases). Germline V gene lookup returns CDR1 MDHEN and CDR2 SYDVKM. The CDR3 has 18 amino acids. Trimming cost V 6 bases and J 2 bases, with 22 bases left between them. The CDR3 DNA is TGTGCCAGCAGAAAGACTAGGATGAAAGAATATAACACCGGGGAGCTGTTTTTT. Protein product: CASRKTRMKEYNTGELFF.

CDR3 sequence reads: CASSQRKVVGAEGYTF. The CDR3 region has the DNA TGCGCCAGCAGCCAAAGGAAAGTCGTGGGGGCGGAAGGCTACACCTTC. The rearrangement uses TRBV5-1 and TRBJ1-2; a weak D match, TRBD1 (6 bases). The CDR3 is made up of 16 amino acids. V lost 4 bases and J lost 8, with 24 bases in between. In germline, CDR1 is SGHRS, CDR2 YFSETQ.

CDR3 sequence (DNA): TGTGCCAGCTCACCAACAGTGGGTTATGACACTGAAGCTTTCTTT. Amino acids: CASSPTVGYDTEAFF. The chain joins TRBV18 to TRBJ1-1; D is undetermined. The germline V and J ends were trimmed by 2 bases and 3 bases, with 13 bases remaining between them. The CDR3 runs to 15 residues. Germline CDR1 reads KGHSH; CDR2 reads LQKENI.

V usage is TRBV7-9 and J usage is TRBJ1-3, with D unclear. CDR1 is SEHNR, CDR2 FQNEAQ, per germline (reference sequence). Deletions cut 8 bases from V and 0 bases from J, with 8 bases between. The CDR3 runs to 13 residues. The CDR3 bases are TGTGCCAGCGCGCGTAACTCTGGAAACACCATATATTTT. This gives the protein CASARNSGNTIYF.

This chain joins TRBV6-1 and TRBJ2-2; a weak D match, TRBD2 (6 bases). Trimming cost V 6 bases and J 5 bases, with 16 bases left between them. Germline V gene data show CDR1 as MNHNS and CDR2 as SASEGT. The CDR3 runs to 15 residues. The CDR3 here is CASRTPGTLTGELFF. Here the CDR3 DNA reads TGTGCCAGCAGAACCCCCGGGACTTTGACCGGGGAGCTGTTTTTT.

This chain connects TRBV15 to TRBJ2-7; TRBD1 matches at 7 bases. This CDR3 is built from 16 residues. The V gene's germline CDR1 is LNHNV and CDR2 YYDKDF (reference sequence). The V gene end was trimmed by 0 bases and the J gene end by 3 bases; junction bases not matched to a gene: 8. The CDR3 nucleotides are TGTGCCACCAGCAGAGATGTAGGGAACAGGGGCTACGAGCAGTACTTC. Amino acids: CATSRDVGNRGYEQYF.

V is TRBV7-2 and J is TRBJ2-7; 8 bases agree with TRBD2. Germline trimming cut 0 bases from V and 2 bases from J; bases unmatched to any gene: 3. CDR1 is SGHTA and CDR2 is FQGNSA in the germline V gene. This CDR3 is 15 amino acids long. The CDR3 reads CASSLATSVPYEQYF. CDR3 nucleotides: TGTGCCAGCAGCTTAGCGACTAGCGTACCCTACGAGCAGTACTTC. Using reference TRBV7-2 and TRBJ2-7 for the parts outside the CDR3, the full variable domain is GAGVSQSPSNKVTEKGKDVELRCDPISGHTALYWYRQSLGQGLEFLIYFQGNSAPDKSGLPSDRFSAERTGGSVSTLTIQRTQQEDSAVYLCASSLATSVPYEQYFGPGTRLTVT.

The chain carries TRBV5-8 and TRBJ1-5; 8 bases fit TRBD1. This CDR3 has 16 residues. After removal of 0 bases from V and 1 base from J, the junction contained 3 bases not matched to a gene. Germline loops: CDR1 SGHTS, CDR2 YDEGEE. The CDR3 DNA follows: TGTGCCAGCAGCTTGGGACAGGGGATAAGCAATCAGCCCCAGCATTTT. Its translation: CASSLGQGISNQPQHF.

This clone appeared once. DNA of the CDR3: TGTGCCAGCAGTTCATGGCTGAACACTGAAGCTTTCTTT. As protein: CASSSWLNTEAFF. The genes are TRBV28 and TRBJ1-1; D remains unclear. Germline CDR1 is MDHEN and CDR2 is SYDVKM. The CDR3 runs to 13 residues. Deletions cut 4 bases from V and 0 bases from J, with 6 bases between.

This chain uses TRBV27 with TRBJ1-2; perhaps TRBD1 as D (5 bases). Germline V gives CDR1 MNHEY, CDR2 SMNVEV (reference sequence). V lost 2 bases, J lost 1 base, and 8 bases lay in between. The CDR3 has 14 residues. This CDR3 is CASSLNRFNYGYTF. Written as DNA, the CDR3 is TGTGCCAGCAGTTTAAACAGGTTTAACTATGGCTACACCTTC.

The chain uses TRBV5-4 and TRBJ2-1; possible D gene TRBD1, 5 bases. Per the germline V gene, CDR1 is SGHNT and CDR2 is YYREEE (reference sequence). V lost 0 bases and J lost 2, with 15 bases in between. There are 17 residues in the CDR3. The CDR3 coding sequence is TGTGCCAGCAGCTTGGGACCTACAGGAAACCCCTACAATGAGCAGTTCTTC. Its translation: CASSLGPTGNPYNEQFF.

The V and J genes are TRBV14 and TRBJ2-1; no definite D call. The germline CDR1 and CDR2 sequences are SGHDN and FVKESK. The length of the CDR3 is 13 residues. Trimming pared 0 bases from V and 8 bases from J, leaving 8 bases between. The CDR3 here is CASSQEIWDEQFF. DNA of the CDR3: TGTGCCAGCAGCCAAGAAATCTGGGATGAGCAGTTCTTC.

This chain joins TRBV6-5 and TRBJ2-5; 12 bases align to TRBD2. Looked up from germline, CDR1 is MNHEY and CDR2 is SVGAGI. Trimming at V came to 6 bases and at J to 5 bases, leaving 7 bases not matched to a gene. CDR3 length: 15 residues. CDR3 loop: CASRSSGGGVETQYF. The CDR3 DNA is TGTGCCAGCAGGTCTAGCGGGGGGGGCGTCGAGACCCAGTACTTC.

The V call is TRBV4-1, the J call TRBJ2-7, with D tentatively TRBD1 (5 bases). CDR1 is MGHRA and CDR2 is YSYEKL in the germline V gene. Between the trimmed V and J ends, which lost 4 bases and 4 bases, there was a span of 20 bases. This CDR3 region has 16 residues. CDR3 coding DNA: TGCGCCAGCAGCCGAGGATTCCAGGGATGGGGTTACGAGCAGTACTTC. Its translation is CASSRGFQGWGYEQYF.

The V and J genes are TRBV5-4 and TRBJ2-2; 7 bases fit TRBD2. Germline V gene data show CDR1 as SGHNT and CDR2 as YYREEE (reference sequence). This CDR3 is 15 amino acids long. V lost 5 bases and J lost 0; bases outside the gene matches: 4. CDR3 residues: CASRPGLSNTGELFF. CDR3 DNA: TGTGCCAGCAGACCGGGACTATCGAACACCGGGGAGCTGTTTTTT.

The rearrangement links TRBV29-1 to TRBJ1-1, with 8 bases that match TRBD1. Trimming cost V 6 bases and J 5 bases; bases outside gene matches: 8. Germline V gene lookup returns CDR1 SQVTM and CDR2 ANQGSEA. The CDR3 is 13 amino acids. In DNA, the CDR3 is TGCAGCGTCGCGGACAGGGCCAAGACTGAAGCTTTCTTT. It codes for CSVADRAKTEAFF.